Listed below are T cell receptor beta chains from one sample, sequenced in a study of radiotherapy plus CTLA-4 blockade in lung cancer. Using immunoSEQ multiplex PCR, the repertoire was profiled, and TCRdb retains in-frame clones only, with some absent. This sample carries 50,000 to 60,000 clones, roughly 80% of them seen once, and the ten largest clones take approximately 17%. Sample: peripheral blood, taken from a patient treated with radiotherapy plus ipilimumab. The source of these receptors is a human donor with non-small cell lung cancer who had a complete response to radiotherapy plus ipilimumab. CDR3s include the opening cysteine and the closing phenylalanine or tryptophan. A D gene is named only where the DNA matches it firmly. The size of a clone is reported for some rows only, either as once, few or many, or as a class for expanded clones.

v_gene,abundance,d_gene,j_gene,CDR3nt,CDR3aa
TRBV29-1,-,TRBD1,TRBJ2-7,TGCAGCGTTTTTACAGGGGGCAAGTACGAGCAGTACTTC,CSVFTGGKYEQYF
TRBV7-9,-,-,TRBJ1-4,TGTGCCAGCAGCTCCCGCGCAACTAATGAAAAACTGTTTTTT,CASSSRATNEKLFF
TRBV7-6,-,TRBD1,TRBJ1-2,TGTGCCAGCAGCGCGACAGGGAATGGCTACACCTTC,CASSATGNGYTF
TRBV4-1,-,-,TRBJ1-2,TGCGCCAGCAGCCAAGCCCCGGGAGGGGGCTATGGCTACACCTTC,CASSQAPGGGYGYTF
TRBV6-6,-,-,TRBJ1-2,TGCGCCAGCAACCCCAGTTACGACGACAGTGGCTACACCTTC,CASNPSYDDSGYTF
TRBV5-4,once,-,TRBJ1-3,TGTGCCAGCAGCTTGGCCAACGCCGGGTTCTCTGGAAACACCATATATTTT,CASSLANAGFSGNTIYF
TRBV7-9,-,-,TRBJ2-2,TGTGCCAGCAGCTTAGATCGGGCAGGGGTCAACACCGGGGAGCTGTTTTTT,CASSLDRAGVNTGELFF
TRBV19,-,TRBD1,TRBJ1-2,TGTGCCAGTAGTCGCGGACAGGGAAGGGACTATGGCTACACCTTC,CASSRGQGRDYGYTF
TRBV30,-,TRBD1,TRBJ1-5,TGTGCCTGGAGACCGCCCGGGACAGGGAGCAATCAGCCCCAGCATTTT,CAWRPPGTGSNQPQHF
TRBV27,few,-,TRBJ1-2,TGTGCCAGCTCAGATCCAGGGGTTAGCTATGGCTACACCTTC,CASSDPGVSYGYTF
TRBV9,-,TRBD1,TRBJ2-7,TGTGCCAGCAGCGAGGGGGACAGCGAGATTTCCTACGAGCAGTACTTC,CASSEGDSEISYEQYF
TRBV2,-,-,TRBJ2-1,TGTGCCAGCAGTGGCGCAGGGAAGGAGCAGTTCTTC,CASSGAGKEQFF
TRBV9,-,-,TRBJ1-3,TGTGCCAGCAGCGTAGCAGTCTCTGGAAACACCATATATTTT,CASSVAVSGNTIYF
TRBV7-6,once,-,TRBJ2-5,TGTGCCAGCAGTTCGGGGGTTCAGGAGACCCAGTACTTC,CASSSGVQETQYF
TRBV5-1,-,TRBD2,TRBJ2-3,TGCGCCAGCACCAGGTCTAGCGGCGGCACAGATACGCAGTATTTT,CASTRSSGGTDTQYF
TRBV9,-,-,TRBJ1-3,TGTGCCAGCAGCGGAGATGGGGGGTTCTCTGGAAACACCATATATTTT,CASSGDGGFSGNTIYF
TRBV27,once,TRBD1,TRBJ2-7,TGTGCCAGCAGTCCGAGGGGGACAGGCCCCTACGAGCAGTACTTC,CASSPRGTGPYEQYF
TRBV7-9,-,-,TRBJ1-1,TGTGCCAGCAGCAAACAGGGAACCAACACTGAAGCTTTCTTT,CASSKQGTNTEAFF
TRBV6-4,-,-,TRBJ2-1,TGTGCCAGCAGTGACTCGATGGAGGGCTCCTACAATGAGCAGTTCTTC,CASSDSMEGSYNEQFF
TRBV9,-,TRBD1,TRBJ2-1,TGTGCCAGCAGCATGGACAGGGGGATGAATGAGCAGTTCTTC,CASSMDRGMNEQFF
TRBV2,-,TRBD2,TRBJ2-1,TGTGCCAGCAGTCTAGCGGGGGTCTCCTACAATGAGCAGTTCTTC,CASSLAGVSYNEQFF